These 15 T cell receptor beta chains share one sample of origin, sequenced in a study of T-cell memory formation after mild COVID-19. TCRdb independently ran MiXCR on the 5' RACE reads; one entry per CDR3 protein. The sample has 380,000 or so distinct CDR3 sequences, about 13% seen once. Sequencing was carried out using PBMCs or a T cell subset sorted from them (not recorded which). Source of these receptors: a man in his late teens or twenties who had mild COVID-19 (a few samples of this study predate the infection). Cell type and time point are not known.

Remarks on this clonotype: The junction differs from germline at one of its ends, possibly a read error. The CDR3, as DNA: TGTGCCAGCAGTTCCGACACCTGGGAGCTGTTTTTT. It is translated as CASSSDTWELFF. V usage is TRBV12-3 or TRBV12-4 and J usage is TRBJ2-2; D uncertain. The CDR3 length is 12 residues.

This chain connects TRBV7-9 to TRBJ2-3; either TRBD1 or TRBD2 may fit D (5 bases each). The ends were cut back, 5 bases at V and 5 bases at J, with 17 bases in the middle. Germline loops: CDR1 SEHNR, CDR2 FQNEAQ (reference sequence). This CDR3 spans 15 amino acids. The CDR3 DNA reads TGTGCCAGCAGCCCGTACGGGGCCTACGTAGATACGCAGTATTTT. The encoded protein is CASSPYGAYVDTQYF.

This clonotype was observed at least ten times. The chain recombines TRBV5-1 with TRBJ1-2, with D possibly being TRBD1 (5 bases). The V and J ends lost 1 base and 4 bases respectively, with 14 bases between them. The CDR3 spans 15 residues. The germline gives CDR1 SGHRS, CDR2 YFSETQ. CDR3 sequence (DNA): TGCGCCAGCAGCTTGCTTGAGGAGGGGAGCTATGGCTACACCTTC. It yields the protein CASSLLEEGSYGYTF.

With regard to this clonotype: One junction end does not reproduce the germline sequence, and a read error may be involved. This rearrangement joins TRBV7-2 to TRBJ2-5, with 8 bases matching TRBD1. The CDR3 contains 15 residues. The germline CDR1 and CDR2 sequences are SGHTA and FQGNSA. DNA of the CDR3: TGTGCCAGAAGCTTAGGGGGCAGGGGGCGAGTTACCCAGTACTTC. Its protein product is CARSLGGRGRVTQYF.

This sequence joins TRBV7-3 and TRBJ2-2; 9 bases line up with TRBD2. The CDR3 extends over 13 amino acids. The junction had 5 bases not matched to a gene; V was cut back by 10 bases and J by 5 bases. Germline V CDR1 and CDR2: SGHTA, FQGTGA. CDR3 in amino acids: CATAGGRTGELFF. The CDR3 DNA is TGTGCCACCGCGGGGGGGCGAACCGGGGAGCTGTTTTTT.

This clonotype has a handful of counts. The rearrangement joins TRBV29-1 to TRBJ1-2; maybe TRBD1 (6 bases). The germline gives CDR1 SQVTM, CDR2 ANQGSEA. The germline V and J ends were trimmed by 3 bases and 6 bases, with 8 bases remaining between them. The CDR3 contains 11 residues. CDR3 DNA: TGCAGCGTTGACGGGGGCCATGGCTACACCTTC. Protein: CSVDGGHGYTF.

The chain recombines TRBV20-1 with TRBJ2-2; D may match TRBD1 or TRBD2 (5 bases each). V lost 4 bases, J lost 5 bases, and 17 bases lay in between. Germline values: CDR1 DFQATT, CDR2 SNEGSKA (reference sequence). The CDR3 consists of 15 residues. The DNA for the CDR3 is TGCAGTGCTACCGGGACCCCCGGTAAAACCGGGGAGCTGTTTTTT. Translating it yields CSATGTPGKTGELFF.

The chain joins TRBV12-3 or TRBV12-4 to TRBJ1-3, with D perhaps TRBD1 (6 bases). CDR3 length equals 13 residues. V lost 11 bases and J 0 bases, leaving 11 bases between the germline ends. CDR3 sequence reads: CACRGASGNTIYF. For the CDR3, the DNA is TGTGCCTGCCGGGGGGCCTCTGGAAACACCATATATTTT.

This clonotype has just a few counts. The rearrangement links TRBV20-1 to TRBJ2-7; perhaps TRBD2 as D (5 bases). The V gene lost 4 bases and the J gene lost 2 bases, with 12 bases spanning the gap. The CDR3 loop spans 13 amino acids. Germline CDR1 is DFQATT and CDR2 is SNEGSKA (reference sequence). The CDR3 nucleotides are TGCAGTGCTAACCCGGGGTTCACCTACGAGCAGTACTTC. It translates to CSANPGFTYEQYF.

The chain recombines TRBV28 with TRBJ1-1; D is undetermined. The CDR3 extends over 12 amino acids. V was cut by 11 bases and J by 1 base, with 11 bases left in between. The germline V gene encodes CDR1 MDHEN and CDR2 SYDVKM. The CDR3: CAVGIRNTEAFF. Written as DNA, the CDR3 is TGTGCCGTCGGAATAAGGAACACTGAAGCTTTCTTT.

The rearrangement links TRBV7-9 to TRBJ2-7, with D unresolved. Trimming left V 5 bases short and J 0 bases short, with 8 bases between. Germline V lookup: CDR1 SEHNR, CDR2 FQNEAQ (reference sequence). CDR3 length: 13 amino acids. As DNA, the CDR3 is TGTGCCAGCAGCACATACGACTCCTACGAGCAGTACTTC. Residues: CASSTYDSYEQYF.

The DNA for the CDR3 is TGCGCCAGCAGCATCCGGGACGGAGGCACAGATACGCAGTATTTT. Translated: CASSIRDGGTDTQYF. The chain combines TRBV4-1 with TRBJ2-3; TRBD1 or TRBD2 may be the D gene (5 bases each). Trimming left V 5 bases short and J 1 base short, with 13 bases between. CDR1 and CDR2 from the germline V gene are MGHRA and YSYEKL. The CDR3 has 15 amino acids.

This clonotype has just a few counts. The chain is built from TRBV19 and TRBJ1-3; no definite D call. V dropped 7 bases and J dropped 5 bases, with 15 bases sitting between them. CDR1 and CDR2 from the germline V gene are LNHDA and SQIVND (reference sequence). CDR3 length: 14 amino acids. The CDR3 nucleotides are TGTGCCAGTACCGCCGCCGGGAGACGAAACACCATATATTTT. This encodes CASTAAGRRNTIYF. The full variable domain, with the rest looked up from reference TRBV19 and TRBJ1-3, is DGGITQSPKYLFRKEGQNVTLSCEQNLNHDAMYWYRQDPGQGLRLIYYSQIVNDFQKGDIAEGYSVSREKKESFPLTVTSAQKNPTAFYLCASTAAGRRNTIYFGEGSWLTVV.

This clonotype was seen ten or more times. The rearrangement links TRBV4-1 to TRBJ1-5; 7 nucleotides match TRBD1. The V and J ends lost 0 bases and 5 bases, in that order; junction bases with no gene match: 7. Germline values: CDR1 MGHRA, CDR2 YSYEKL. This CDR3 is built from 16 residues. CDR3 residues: CASSQDWGQFYQPQHF. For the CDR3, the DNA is TGCGCCAGCAGCCAAGACTGGGGACAGTTTTATCAGCCCCAGCATTTT.

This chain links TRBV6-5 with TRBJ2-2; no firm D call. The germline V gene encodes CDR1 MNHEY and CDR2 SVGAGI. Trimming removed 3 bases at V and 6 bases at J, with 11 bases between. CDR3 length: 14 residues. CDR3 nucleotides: TGTGCCAGCAGTTATGCTGCGGATGCCGGGGAGCTGTTTTTT. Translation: CASSYAADAGELFF.